This record covers a single T cell receptor beta chain. Antigen specificity is unknown. This record comes from a study of spatial heterogeneity in lung cancer. General study results and limits: In tumors, expanded intratumoral alpha and beta TCR counts tracked mutation counts.

The V end lost 1 base, the J end lost 7 bases, and 17 bases lay between the germline ends. Germline CDR1 is SEHNR and CDR2 is FQNEAQ (reference sequence). The CDR3 loop spans 15 amino acids. TCRdb fed the 5' RACE reads into MiXCR, producing one record per CDR3 protein. Altogether 3,500 to 5,000 distinct CDR3 sequences are present, roughly 7% being singletons, with the ten largest covering more than 20%. The time point is: sample taken at primary tumor resection. Patients with untreated early-stage non-small cell lung cancer, numbering around 72, were the donors. The V and J genes are TRBV7-9 and TRBJ2-7, with D possibly being TRBD1 (5 bases). This TCR was sampled from a male donor with early-stage non-small cell lung cancer. The source was lung tumor tissue, collected at surgery. The CDR3 coding sequence is TGTGCCAGCAGCTTAGGACAGCCGTTTGTAGAAGAGCAGTACTTC. It specifies CASSLGQPFVEEQYF.